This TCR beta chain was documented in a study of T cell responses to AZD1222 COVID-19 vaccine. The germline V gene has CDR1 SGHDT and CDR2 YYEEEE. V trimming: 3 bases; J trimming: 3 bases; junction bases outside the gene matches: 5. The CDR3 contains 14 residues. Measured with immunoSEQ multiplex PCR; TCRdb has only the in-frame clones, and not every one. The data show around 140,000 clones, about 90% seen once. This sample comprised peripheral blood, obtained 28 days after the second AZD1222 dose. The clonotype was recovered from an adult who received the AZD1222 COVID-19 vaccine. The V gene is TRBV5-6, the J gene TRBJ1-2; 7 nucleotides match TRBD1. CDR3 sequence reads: CASSSGDSYYGYTF. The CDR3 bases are TGTGCCAGCAGCTCGGGGGACAGTTACTATGGCTACACCTTC.